Sequencing of this T cell receptor beta chain was carried out in a study of shared T cell receptors in the human thymus. Clones were sequenced by immunoSEQ multiplex PCR, and TCRdb holds only the in-frame ones, with some missing. Among approximately 730,000 clones listed, approximately 85% were seen once. These same records also appear under a second study, on human thymus T cells. That work states: Thymus tissue for the work was resected from patients undergoing corrective heart surgery. Thymic repertoires overlap heavily among unrelated individuals, related research has reported.

The sample consisted of thymocytes. The TCR comes from a girl under three years old with a congenital heart defect.

CDR3 sequence: CSVEEGTGDEKLFF. In nucleotides, the CDR3 is TGCAGCGTTGAAGAGGGGACAGGGGATGAAAAACTGTTTTTT. The chain employs TRBV29-1 and TRBJ1-4, with 10 bases identical to TRBD1. Trimming cost V 0 bases and J 6 bases; bases outside gene matches: 1. From germline, CDR1 is SQVTM and CDR2 ANQGSEA. The CDR3 spans 14 residues.